This TCR beta chain is drawn from a study of OX40 agonist ivuxolimab in advanced cancers. Describing the broader study: Ivuxolimab was a fully human IgG2 agonistic monoclonal antibody targeting the costimulatory receptor OX40 (CD134). Patients were allowed to have had prior anti-PD-1, anti-PD-L1 or anti-CTLA-4 therapy, and around 43% of the dose-escalation patients had been treated with checkpoint inhibitors. Peripheral TCRbeta sequencing aimed to test whether ivuxolimab altered TCR sequence diversity and caused clonal T-cell expansion. A male proportion of around 83% and a mean age of approximately 58 years, ranging from about 23 to 90, were recorded for the dose-escalation cohort. Among the 52 dose-escalation patients, about 19 had hepatocellular carcinoma, approximately 15 melanoma, 9 renal cell carcinoma and 9 head and neck cancer. The paper covers the monotherapy dose-escalation part of the phase I ivuxolimab trial, which included N ≈ 52 patients. Partial responses were achieved by three dose-escalation patients, of whom one had hepatocellular carcinoma and two had cutaneous melanoma. Intravenous ivuxolimab was administered to patients every 2 weeks at six dose levels: 0.01, 0.1, 0.3, 1.5, 3 and 10 mg/kg. Study-level results and caveats: Partial responders in the 0.1-3.0 mg/kg groups had among the lowest normalized peripheral clonal expansion, especially among CD8+ T cells. Antigen specificity was not determined for the clonally expanded peripheral T cells. At doses from 0.1 to 3.0 mg/kg, clonal expansion was seen in both CD4+ and CD8+ blood T cells between baseline and week 6. Low levels of normalized T-cell clonal expansion were also shown by some nonresponding patients. On average, CD8+ T cells showed more expanded clones than CD4+ T cells after ivuxolimab.

Details on this clone: It has no known antigen specificity. No qualities accompany the bases; no much larger clone lies one base away.

The trial excluded patients who had a history of autoimmune disease or who were on systemic immunosuppression. Peripheral blood for TCR sequencing was collected from all dose cohorts at baseline, on cycle 4 day 1, and on cycle 7 day 1. The samples were drawn from a first-in-human, open-label, multicenter phase I dose-escalation trial of ivuxolimab. The trial enrolled adults with locally advanced or metastatic head and neck squamous cell, hepatocellular, melanoma or renal cell carcinoma. Before TCR sequencing, CD4+ T cells and CD8+ T cells from peripheral blood were sorted into separate populations. Genomic DNA was extracted from sorted cells for sequencing of the TCRbeta CDR3 region. TCRbeta CDR3 regions were sequenced using the immunoSEQ Assay. TCRdb provides this immuneACCESS table in a form limited to in-frame rearrangements. Some clones are lacking; in checked studies, under half of them reflect an unresolved V gene, and why the rest are absent is not known. This sample has some 70,000 clones in its table, and approximately 80% of those were observed once. In total, the top ten clones hold roughly 1.2% of the sample.

The CDR3 runs 14 amino acids, cysteine and phenylalanine included. The kept DNA is CDR3 alone, 42 bases in frame from the first base. From a lookup of the germline V gene, CDR1 and CDR2 are SGHTA and FQGNSA. Trimming takes 1 base from V and 4 bases from J, and the germline ends sit 8 bases apart. The rearrangement joined TRBV7-2 to TRBJ1-3; the D gene is possibly TRBD1, with 5 bases matching. Sample: CD4+ or CD8+ T cells sorted from blood, taken in a trial of the OX40 agonist ivuxolimab. This receptor was obtained from an adult with an advanced solid tumor such as melanoma, head and neck, liver or kidney cancer. The DNA is as follows: TGTGCCAGCAGCTTAGTACGGGACGGAAACACCATATATTTT. Its translation reads: CASSLVRDGNTIYF.